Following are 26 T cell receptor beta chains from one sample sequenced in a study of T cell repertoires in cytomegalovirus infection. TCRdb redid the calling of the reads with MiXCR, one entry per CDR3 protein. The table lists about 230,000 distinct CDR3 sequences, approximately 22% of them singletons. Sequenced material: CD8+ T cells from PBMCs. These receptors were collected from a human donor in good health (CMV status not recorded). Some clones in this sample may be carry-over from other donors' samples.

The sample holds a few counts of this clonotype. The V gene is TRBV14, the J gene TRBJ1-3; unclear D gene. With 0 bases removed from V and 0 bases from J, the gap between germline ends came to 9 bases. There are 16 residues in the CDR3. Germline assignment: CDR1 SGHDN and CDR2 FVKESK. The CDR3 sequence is CASSQDYSDSGNTIYF. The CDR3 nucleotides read TGTGCCAGCAGCCAAGACTACAGCGACTCTGGAAACACCATATATTTT. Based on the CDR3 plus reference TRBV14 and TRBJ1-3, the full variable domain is EAGVTQFPSHSVIEKGQTVTLRCDPISGHDNLYWYRRVMGKEIKFLLHFVKESKQDESGMPNNRFLAERTGGTYSTLKVQPAELEDSGVYFCASSQDYSDSGNTIYFGEGSWLTVV.

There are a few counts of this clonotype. The CDR3, as DNA: TGCAGTGCTAGTCCTGACGCCTCGGGGGAAGCTTTCTTT. This gives the protein CSASPDASGEAFF. The chain has TRBV20-1 and TRBJ1-1; D is uncertain. The CDR3 totals 13 residues. Germline values: CDR1 DFQATT, CDR2 SNEGSKA (reference sequence). V was trimmed by 3 bases and J by 8 bases, leaving 16 bases between them.

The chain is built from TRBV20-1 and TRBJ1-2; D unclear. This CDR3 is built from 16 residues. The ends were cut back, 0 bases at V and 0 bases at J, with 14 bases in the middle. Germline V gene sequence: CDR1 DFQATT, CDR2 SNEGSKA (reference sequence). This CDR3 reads CSARDPQEPANYGYTF. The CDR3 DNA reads TGCAGTGCTAGAGATCCGCAGGAACCAGCTAACTATGGCTACACCTTC.

The CDR3 DNA sequence: TGTGCCAGCAGGTACAGTTACGGTGAGCAGTTCTTC. Translation: CASRYSYGEQFF. This chain uses TRBV14 with TRBJ2-1; no clear D. This CDR3 comprises 12 residues. The germline CDR1 and CDR2 sequences are SGHDN and FVKESK. The germline V and J ends were trimmed by 6 bases and 9 bases, with 12 bases remaining between them.

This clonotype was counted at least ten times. The CDR3 reads CASRGTGIYEQYF. The CDR3 coding sequence is TGTGCCAGCAGGGGGACAGGCATCTACGAGCAGTACTTC. V and J are TRBV6-2 or TRBV6-3 and TRBJ2-7, with 8 positions matching TRBD1. The CDR3 has 13 residues. Germline trimming cut 6 bases from V and 3 bases from J; bases unmatched to any gene: 4. In germline, CDR1 is MNHEY, CDR2 SVGEGT.

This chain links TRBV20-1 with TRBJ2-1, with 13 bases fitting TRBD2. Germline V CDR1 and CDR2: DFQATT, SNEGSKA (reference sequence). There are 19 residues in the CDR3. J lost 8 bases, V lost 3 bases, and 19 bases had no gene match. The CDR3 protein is CSARLGTSGVPGLFHEQFF. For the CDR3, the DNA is TGCAGTGCTAGGCTCGGGACTAGCGGGGTGCCGGGCCTCTTCCATGAGCAGTTCTTC.

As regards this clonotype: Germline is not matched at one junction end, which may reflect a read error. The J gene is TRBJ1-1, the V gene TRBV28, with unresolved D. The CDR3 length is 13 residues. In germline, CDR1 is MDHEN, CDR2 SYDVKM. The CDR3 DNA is TGTGCCAGCATCCCCGGCCAGAACAATGAAGCTTTCTTT. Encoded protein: CASIPGQNNEAFF.

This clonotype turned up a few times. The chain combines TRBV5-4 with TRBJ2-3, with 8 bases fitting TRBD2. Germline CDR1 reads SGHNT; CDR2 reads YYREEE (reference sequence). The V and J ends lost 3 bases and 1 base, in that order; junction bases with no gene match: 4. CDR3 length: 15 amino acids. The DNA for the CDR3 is TGTGCCAGCAGCTGGGCGGGGGGACGCACAGATACGCAGTATTTT. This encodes CASSWAGGRTDTQYF.

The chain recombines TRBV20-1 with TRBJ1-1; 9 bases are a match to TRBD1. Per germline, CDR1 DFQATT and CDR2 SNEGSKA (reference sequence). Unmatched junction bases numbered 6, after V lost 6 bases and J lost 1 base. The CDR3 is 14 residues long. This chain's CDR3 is CSAQDRGANTEAFF. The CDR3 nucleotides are TGCAGTGCACAAGACAGGGGGGCGAACACTGAAGCTTTCTTT.

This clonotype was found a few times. The CDR3 protein is CAISDSGGTDTQYF. DNA for the CDR3: TGTGCCATCAGTGATTCGGGGGGGACAGATACGCAGTATTTT. The chain carries TRBV10-3 and TRBJ2-3; TRBD2 agrees at 8 bases. CDR1 is ENHRY and CDR2 is SYGVKD in the germline V gene. The CDR3 sequence is 14 residues long. J was trimmed by 3 bases and V by 3 bases; bases with no gene match: 2.

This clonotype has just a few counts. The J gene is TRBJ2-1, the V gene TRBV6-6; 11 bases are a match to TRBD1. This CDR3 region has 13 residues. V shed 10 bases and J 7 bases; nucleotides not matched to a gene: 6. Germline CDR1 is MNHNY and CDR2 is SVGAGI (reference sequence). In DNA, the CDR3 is TGTGCCAATGGACAGGGGGCGGGGAATGAGCAGTTCTTC. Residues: CANGQGAGNEQFF.

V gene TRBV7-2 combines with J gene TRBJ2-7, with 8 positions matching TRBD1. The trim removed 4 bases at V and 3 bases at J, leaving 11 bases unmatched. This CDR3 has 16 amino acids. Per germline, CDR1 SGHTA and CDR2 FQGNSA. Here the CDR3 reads CASSSGLGGQVYEQYF. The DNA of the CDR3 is TGTGCCAGCAGCTCGGGACTGGGGGGACAGGTCTACGAGCAGTACTTC.

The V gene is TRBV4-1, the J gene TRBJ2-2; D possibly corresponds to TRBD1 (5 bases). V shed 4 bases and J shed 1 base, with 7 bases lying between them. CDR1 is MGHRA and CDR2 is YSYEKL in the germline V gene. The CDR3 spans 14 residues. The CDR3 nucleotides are TGCGCCAGCAGCCGCGGACAGAACACCGGGGAGCTGTTTTTT. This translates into CASSRGQNTGELFF.

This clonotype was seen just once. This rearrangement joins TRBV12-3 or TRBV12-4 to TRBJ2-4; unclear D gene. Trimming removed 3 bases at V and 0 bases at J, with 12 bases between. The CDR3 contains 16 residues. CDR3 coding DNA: TGTGCCAGCAGTTTGTCAATTAACATAGCCAAAAACATTCAGTACTTC. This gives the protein CASSLSINIAKNIQYF.

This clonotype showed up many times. This chain's CDR3 is CASSEDRVGGYTF. The CDR3 DNA is TGTGCCAGCAGCGAGGACAGGGTAGGAGGCTACACCTTC. This chain uses TRBV7-9 with TRBJ1-2, with TRBD1 identical over 8 bases. Unmatched junction bases numbered 7, after V lost 5 bases and J lost 8 bases. Germline CDR1 SEHNR, CDR2 FQNEAQ (reference sequence). The CDR3 extends over 13 amino acids.

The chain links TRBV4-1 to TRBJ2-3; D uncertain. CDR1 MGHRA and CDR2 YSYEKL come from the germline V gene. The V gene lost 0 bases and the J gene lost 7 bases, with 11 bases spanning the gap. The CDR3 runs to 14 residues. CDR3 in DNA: TGCGCCAGCAGCCAAGAAGAGTATGTCCATACGCAGTATTTT. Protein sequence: CASSQEEYVHTQYF.

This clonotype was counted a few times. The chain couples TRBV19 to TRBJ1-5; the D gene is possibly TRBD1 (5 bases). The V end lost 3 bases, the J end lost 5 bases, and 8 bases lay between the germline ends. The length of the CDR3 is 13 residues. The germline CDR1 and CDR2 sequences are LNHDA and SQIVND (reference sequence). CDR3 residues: CASSMGTDQPQHF. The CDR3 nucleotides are TGTGCCAGTAGTATGGGGACCGATCAGCCCCAGCATTTT.

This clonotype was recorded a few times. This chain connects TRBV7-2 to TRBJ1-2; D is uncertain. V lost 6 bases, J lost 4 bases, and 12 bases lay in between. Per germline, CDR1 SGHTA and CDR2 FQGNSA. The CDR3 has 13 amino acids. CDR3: CASRLGGAYGYTF. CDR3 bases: TGTGCCAGCAGGCTGGGCGGAGCCTATGGCTACACCTTC.

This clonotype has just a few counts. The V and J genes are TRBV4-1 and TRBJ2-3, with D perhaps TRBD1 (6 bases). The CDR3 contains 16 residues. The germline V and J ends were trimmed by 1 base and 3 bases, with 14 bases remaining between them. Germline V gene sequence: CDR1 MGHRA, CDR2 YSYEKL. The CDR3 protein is CASSQGQGKETDTQYF. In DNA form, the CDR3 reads TGCGCCAGCAGCCAAGGTCAGGGGAAGGAGACAGATACGCAGTATTTT.

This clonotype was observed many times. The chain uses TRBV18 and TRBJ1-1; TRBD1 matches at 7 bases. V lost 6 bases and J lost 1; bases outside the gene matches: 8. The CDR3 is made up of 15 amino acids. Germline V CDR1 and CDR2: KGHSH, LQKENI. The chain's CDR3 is CASSPTGEANTEAFF. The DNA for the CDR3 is TGTGCCAGCTCCCCCACAGGGGAGGCGAACACTGAAGCTTTCTTT.

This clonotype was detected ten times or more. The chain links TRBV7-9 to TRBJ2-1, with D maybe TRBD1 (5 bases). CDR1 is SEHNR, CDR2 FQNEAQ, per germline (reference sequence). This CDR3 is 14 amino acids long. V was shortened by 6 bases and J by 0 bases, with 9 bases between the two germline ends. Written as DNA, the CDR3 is TGTGCCAGCAGGGACATAGGCTCCTACAATGAGCAGTTCTTC. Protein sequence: CASRDIGSYNEQFF. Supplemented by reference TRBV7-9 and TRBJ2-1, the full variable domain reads DTGVSQNPRHKITKRGQNVTFRCDPISEHNRLYWYRQTLGQGPEFLTYFQNEAQLEKSRLLSDRFSAERPKGSFSTLEIQRTEQGDSAMYLCASRDIGSYNEQFFGPGTRLTVL.

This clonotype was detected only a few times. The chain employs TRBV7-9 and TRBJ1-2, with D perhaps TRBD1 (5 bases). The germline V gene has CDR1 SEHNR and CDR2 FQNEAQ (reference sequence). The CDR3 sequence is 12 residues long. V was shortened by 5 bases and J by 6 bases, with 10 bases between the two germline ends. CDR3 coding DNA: TGTGCCAGCAGCCAGGAGGGGAATGGCTACACCTTC. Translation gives CASSQEGNGYTF.

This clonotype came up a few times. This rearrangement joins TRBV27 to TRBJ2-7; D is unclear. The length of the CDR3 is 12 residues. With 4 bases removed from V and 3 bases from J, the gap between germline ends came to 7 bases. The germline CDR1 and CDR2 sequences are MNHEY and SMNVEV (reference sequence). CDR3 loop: CASSSGNYEQYF. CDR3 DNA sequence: TGTGCCAGCAGTTCCGGAAACTACGAGCAGTACTTC.

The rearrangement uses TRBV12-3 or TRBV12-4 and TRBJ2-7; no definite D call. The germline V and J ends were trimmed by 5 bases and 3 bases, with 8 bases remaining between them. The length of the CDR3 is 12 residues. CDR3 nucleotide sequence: TGTGCCAGCAGTGGGGTCTACTACGAGCAGTACTTC. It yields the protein CASSGVYYEQYF.

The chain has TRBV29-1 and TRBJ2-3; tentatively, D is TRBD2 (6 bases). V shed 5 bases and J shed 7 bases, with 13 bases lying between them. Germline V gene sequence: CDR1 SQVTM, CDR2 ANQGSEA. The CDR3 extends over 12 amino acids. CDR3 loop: CSVLIRGNTQYF. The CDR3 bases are TGCAGCGTTCTTATCCGGGGGAATACGCAGTATTTT.

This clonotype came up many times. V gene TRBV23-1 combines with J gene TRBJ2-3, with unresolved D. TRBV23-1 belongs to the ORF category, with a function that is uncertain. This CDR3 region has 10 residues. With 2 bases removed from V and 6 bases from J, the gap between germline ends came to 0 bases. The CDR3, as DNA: TGCGCCAGCAGTCAAGATACGCAGTATTTT. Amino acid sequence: CASSQDTQYF.